This T cell receptor (beta chain) was found in a study of T cells in Graves' hyperthyroidism and ophthalmopathy. As concerns this clonotype: The antigen remains unidentified.

Amplification targeted TCR beta CDR3 regions from RNA transcripts. Researchers ran a first-round RT-PCR on the TCR CDR3 using the HTBI primer set. One entry per CDR3 protein, called by TCRdb with MiXCR from the multiplex PCR reads. Here the sample spans some 490,000 distinct CDR3 sequences, approximately 23% being singletons. Study-wide results and caveats: The model made its ophthalmopathy prediction, and onset followed a median approximately 6 months later. Blood shared most expanded thyroid clonotypes above 0.001.

Per germline, CDR1 DFQATT and CDR2 SNEGSKA (reference sequence). The CDR3 is 15 residues long. The ends lost 6 bases at V and 7 bases at J; junction bases unmatched: 8. A Clinical Activity Score of at least 3, a NOSPECS grade of at least 4 and a duration under 3 months were recorded in the ophthalmopathy patients. Diagnoses were established using clinical symptoms, serum thyroxine and TRAb, thyroid ultrasound and orbital computed tomography. The sequenced material came from blood. This sequence was found in a woman in her 70s with Graves' ophthalmopathy. The V and J genes are TRBV20-1 and TRBJ2-2; 13 bases agree with TRBD2. CDR3 bases: TGCAGTGCCCGCCGGACTAGCGGGAGAGGCGGGGAGCTGTTTTTT. The encoded protein is CSARRTSGRGGELFF.